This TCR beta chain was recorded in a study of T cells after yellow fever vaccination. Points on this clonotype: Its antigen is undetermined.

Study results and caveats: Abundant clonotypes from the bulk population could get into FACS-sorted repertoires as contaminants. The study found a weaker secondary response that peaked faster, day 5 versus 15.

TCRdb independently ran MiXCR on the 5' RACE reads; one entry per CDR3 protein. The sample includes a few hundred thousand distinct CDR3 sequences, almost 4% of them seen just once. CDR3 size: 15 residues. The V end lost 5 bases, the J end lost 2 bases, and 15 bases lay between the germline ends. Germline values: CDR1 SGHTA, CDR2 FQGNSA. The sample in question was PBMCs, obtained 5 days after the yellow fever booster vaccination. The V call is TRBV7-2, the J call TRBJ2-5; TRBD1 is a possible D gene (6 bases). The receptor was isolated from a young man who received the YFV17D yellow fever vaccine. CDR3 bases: TGTGCCAGCAGCATAGGGGACACCAATCAAGAGACCCAGTACTTC. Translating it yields CASSIGDTNQETQYF.